The clone carrying this TCR beta chain was seen just once. The antigen remains undetermined. Data came from immunoSEQ multiplex PCR; TCRdb stores just in-frame clones and leaves some out. The repertoire consists of roughly 2.4 million clones, with approximately 95% occurring once and the leading ten covering less than 0.15%. This record belongs to a study of shared clonotypes between healthy human individuals. Study-wide results and caveats: Lower generation probabilities were found for non-shared clonotypes than for those shared by all four donors.

The V gene's germline CDR1 is SNHLY and CDR2 FYNNEI. V was trimmed by 7 bases and J by 6 bases, leaving 12 bases between them. The CDR3 covers 13 residues. The specimen was naive CD4+ T cells sorted from blood. This sample's subset: CD45RA+ positively selected. The chain combines TRBV2 with TRBJ1-4; D is undetermined. The source of this sequence is a man aged 18 to 30 in good health. The CDR3: CASTAGIDEKLFF. CDR3 DNA: TGTGCCAGCACGGCGGGGATAGATGAAAAACTGTTTTTT.